Shown below are 27 T cell receptor beta chains from a single sample sequenced in a study of T cell repertoires in cytomegalovirus infection. MiXCR, run by TCRdb on the reads, gives a single entry per CDR3 protein. The table lists 740,000 or so distinct CDR3 sequences, roughly 35% of them singletons. Sequences were obtained from PBMCs. These receptors all come from a human donor in good health (CMV status not recorded). Some clones in this sample may be carry-over from other donors' samples.

The CDR3 loop is CASSKIRLGGNYGYTF. The CDR3 region has the DNA TGTGCCAGCAGTAAAATACGATTGGGTGGTAACTATGGCTACACCTTC. V gene TRBV28 combines with J gene TRBJ1-2; the D is unclear. Germline CDR1 reads MDHEN; CDR2 reads SYDVKM. Trimming stripped 5 bases from V and 1 base from J, with 17 bases between. This CDR3 is 16 amino acids long.

The chain carries TRBV7-2 and TRBJ2-7, with D perhaps assigned TRBD1 or TRBD2 (5 bases each). Per germline, CDR1 SGHTA and CDR2 FQGNSA. Deletions cut 3 bases from V and 2 bases from J, with 14 bases between. CDR3 size: 15 residues. As DNA, the CDR3 is TGTGCCAGCAGCTTCCTCGGGGCTCGCGCCTACGAGCAGTACGTC. This encodes CASSFLGARAYEQYV.

V and J are TRBV10-3 and TRBJ2-7; 8 bases align to TRBD1. V lost 3 bases and J lost 5; bases outside the gene matches: 3. CDR3 size: 13 residues. The germline V gene has CDR1 ENHRY and CDR2 SYGVKD. CDR3 region: CAISEQGDDEQYF. In DNA form, the CDR3 reads TGTGCCATCAGTGAACAGGGGGACGACGAGCAGTACTTC.

This chain links TRBV5-6 with TRBJ2-1; D gene unclear. Trimming removed 2 bases at V and 5 bases at J, with 11 bases between. This CDR3 has 14 residues. Germline CDR1 is SGHDT and CDR2 is YYEEEE. The CDR3 is CASSFAGPNNEQFF. The CDR3 coding sequence is TGTGCCAGCAGCTTTGCAGGACCTAACAATGAGCAGTTCTTC.

This clonotype occurred many times. This chain uses TRBV7-2 with TRBJ1-5; D unresolved. This CDR3 contains 14 residues. Trimming cost V 4 bases and J 5 bases, with 12 bases left between them. The germline V gene has CDR1 SGHTA and CDR2 FQGNSA. For the CDR3, the DNA is TGTGCCAGCAGCTCCACGGTGATTGATCAGCCCCAGCATTTT. Its protein is CASSSTVIDQPQHF.

The J gene is TRBJ1-1, the V gene TRBV30; maybe TRBD1 (5 bases). Germline V gene data show CDR1 as GTSNPN and CDR2 as SVGIG (reference sequence). Trimming cost V 4 bases and J 4 bases, with 16 bases left between them. This CDR3 has 14 residues. For the CDR3, the DNA is TGTGCCTGGAATGTTTTCAGGGAGGGCACTGAAGCTTTCTTT. Translation gives CAWNVFREGTEAFF.

This sequence joins TRBV28 and TRBJ2-3; a weak D match, TRBD2 (7 bases). V gave up 6 bases and J gave up 4 bases, with 14 bases separating them. Per the germline V gene, CDR1 is MDHEN and CDR2 is SYDVKM. The CDR3 spans 14 residues. The CDR3 region has the DNA TGTGCCAGCAGGGATACAGGGAGGGCAGATACGCAGTATTTT. It is translated as CASRDTGRADTQYF.

The chain joins TRBV5-4 to TRBJ2-1; TRBD2 matches at 13 bases. Germline V gene data show CDR1 as SGHNT and CDR2 as YYREEE (reference sequence). The V gene end was trimmed by 4 bases and the J gene end by 2 bases; junction bases not matched to a gene: 6. This CDR3 comprises 17 residues. CDR3 bases: TGTGCCAGCAGCCCCCGGACTAGCGGGAGTCCCTACAATGAGCAGTTCTTC. As protein: CASSPRTSGSPYNEQFF.

There are a few counts of this clonotype. The V and J genes are TRBV25-1 and TRBJ1-2; 11 bases map to TRBD1. Looked up from germline, CDR1 is MGHDK and CDR2 is SYGVNS. J gave up 8 bases and V 10 bases, and 9 bases lay outside the gene matches. This CDR3 region has 13 residues. The CDR3 spells CATSGTGGRGYTF. The CDR3 nucleotides read TGTGCCACATCCGGGACAGGGGGGAGAGGCTACACCTTC.

The sample holds a few counts of this clonotype. V gene TRBV6-1 combines with J gene TRBJ1-4; D is perhaps TRBD1 (6 bases). The V end lost 2 bases, the J end lost 4 bases, and 11 bases lay between the germline ends. The CDR3 runs 15 residues. Germline CDR1 and CDR2: MNHNS and SASEGT. CDR3 loop: CASSERGQRNEKLFF. Written as DNA, the CDR3 is TGTGCCAGCAGTGAAAGAGGACAGCGTAATGAAAAACTGTTTTTT.

This chain uses TRBV12-3 or TRBV12-4 with TRBJ2-3; possible D gene TRBD2, 6 bases. Deletions cut 3 bases from V and 2 bases from J, with 12 bases between. The CDR3 runs 15 residues. The CDR3 coding sequence is TGTGCCAGCAGTTTTACTAGCTCCCTCACAGATACGCAGTATTTT. Protein product: CASSFTSSLTDTQYF.

The table lists this clonotype with many counts. V is TRBV7-2 and J is TRBJ2-7; 9 nucleotides line up with TRBD1. Germline CDR1 is SGHTA and CDR2 is FQGNSA. V was pared by 7 bases and J by 4 bases, with 8 bases of the junction left unmatched. The CDR3 is made up of 14 amino acids. Here the CDR3 reads CASTETGGDYEQYF. DNA of the CDR3: TGTGCCAGCACCGAGACAGGGGGGGATTACGAGCAGTACTTC.

This rearrangement joins TRBV24-1 to TRBJ2-1; possibly TRBD2 for D (5 bases). V was clipped by 9 bases and J by 5 bases, with 10 bases between them. Looked up from germline, CDR1 is KGHDR and CDR2 is SFDVKD. This CDR3 spans 12 amino acids. Written as DNA, the CDR3 is TGTGCCACCGGAGGCGTGAACAATGAGCAGTTCTTC. The encoded protein is CATGGVNNEQFF.

On this clonotype: The junction does not match germline at one end; this may be a read error. The V gene is TRBV7-6, the J gene TRBJ2-7; D remains unclear. This CDR3 is 14 amino acids long. The V gene's germline CDR1 is SGHVS and CDR2 FNYEAQ. CDR3 nucleotides: TGTGCCAGCAGCTTAACCAGGATTGGGTACGAGAAGTACTTC. Translation: CASSLTRIGYEKYF. Filled out from reference TRBV7-6 and TRBJ2-7, the complete variable domain reads GAGVSQSPRYKVTKRGQDVALRCDPISGHVSLYWYRQALGQGPEFLTYFNYEAQQDKSGLPNDRFSAERPEGSISTLTIQRTEQRDSAMYRCASSLTRIGYEKYFGPGTRLTVT.

CDR3 in DNA: TGTGCCAGCAGCTCGGACAGGGAGCTCACAGATACGCAGTATTTT. Translated, it gives CASSSDRELTDTQYF. The V gene is TRBV7-9, the J gene TRBJ2-3; 8 bases are a match to TRBD1. Germline-derived CDR1 and CDR2 are SEHNR and FQNEAQ (reference sequence). This CDR3 spans 15 amino acids. The ends lost 4 bases at V and 2 bases at J; junction bases unmatched: 5. Supplemented by reference TRBV7-9 and TRBJ2-3, the full variable domain reads DTGVSQNPRHKITKRGQNVTFRCDPISEHNRLYWYRQTLGQGPEFLTYFQNEAQLEKSRLLSDRFSAERPKGSFSTLEIQRTEQGDSAMYLCASSSDRELTDTQYFGPGTRLTVL.

For this clonotype: Since the CDR3 does not end with the conserved phenylalanine or tryptophan, this likely comes from a read error. This chain joins TRBV7-2 and TRBJ2-2; D ambiguous. The CDR3 consists of 15 residues. Germline V gene sequence: CDR1 SGHTA, CDR2 FQGNSA. Here the CDR3 DNA reads TGTGCCAGCAGCCCTTTGGTGGGAAACACGGGGGAGCTGTTTTTG. This translates into CASSPLVGNTGELFL.

This clonotype was counted at least ten times. V and J are TRBV7-2 and TRBJ1-4, with a tentative D call TRBD1 (6 bases). Germline V gives CDR1 SGHTA, CDR2 FQGNSA. The CDR3 consists of 15 residues. V was pared by 4 bases and J by 1 base, with 10 bases between. CDR3 in amino acids: CASSWFRGTNEKLFF. The CDR3 bases are TGTGCCAGCAGCTGGTTCAGGGGAACTAATGAAAAACTGTTTTTT.

This clonotype was seen more than once but under ten times. The V gene is TRBV10-3, the J gene TRBJ2-5, with D uncertain. V was cut by 0 bases and J by 1 base, with 24 bases left in between. This CDR3 is 20 amino acids long. Germline V gene lookup returns CDR1 ENHRY and CDR2 SYGVKD. CDR3 in amino acids: CAISESIWRQTYTSQETQYF. DNA of the CDR3: TGTGCCATCAGTGAGTCGATCTGGCGACAAACCTACACCTCCCAAGAGACCCAGTACTTC.

A few counts support this clonotype. This sequence joins TRBV28 and TRBJ1-5; 8 bases are shared with TRBD1. The V segment lost 3 bases and the J segment 5 bases; nucleotides outside the gene matches: 3. This CDR3 contains 14 residues. Germline V CDR1 and CDR2: MDHEN, SYDVKM. The CDR3 spells CASSFDRGDQPQHF. The CDR3 region has the DNA TGTGCCAGCAGTTTTGACAGGGGAGATCAGCCCCAGCATTTT.

The gene calls are TRBV28 and TRBJ1-5; D is uncertain. Trimming pared 7 bases from V and 9 bases from J, leaving 16 bases between. Germline V gene data show CDR1 as MDHEN and CDR2 as SYDVKM. The CDR3 is made up of 13 amino acids. The CDR3 nucleotides are TGTGCCAGCACCGACCGAGAGTTTTCGCCCCAGCATTTT. Translation gives CASTDREFSPQHF.

This clonotype appeared a few times. This chain uses TRBV29-1 with TRBJ1-6, with TRBD1 as a possible D gene (6 bases). Germline V gene sequence: CDR1 SQVTM, CDR2 ANQGSEA. The V gene lost 4 bases and the J gene lost 10 bases, with 23 bases spanning the gap. The CDR3 loop spans 16 amino acids. CDR3 loop: CSVGPRPTGPGSPLHF. CDR3 bases: TGCAGCGTTGGACCCCGACCGACAGGTCCGGGATCACCCCTCCACTTT.

This rearrangement joins TRBV6-6 to TRBJ2-3; a possible D gene is TRBD1 (6 bases). V dropped 5 bases and J dropped 3 bases, with 12 bases sitting between them. Germline V gene data show CDR1 as MNHNY and CDR2 as SVGAGI (reference sequence). This CDR3 spans 14 amino acids. For the CDR3, the DNA is TGTGCCAGCAGTGTACCGACAGGAACAGATACGCAGTATTTT. Its translation is CASSVPTGTDTQYF.

In its sample, this clonotype was seen once. This chain uses TRBV29-1 with TRBJ2-7; 10 bases are a match to TRBD1. The V gene end was trimmed by 7 bases and the J gene end by 5 bases; junction bases not matched to a gene: 5. Looked up from germline, CDR1 is SQVTM and CDR2 is ANQGSEA. The CDR3 covers 12 residues. The chain's CDR3 is CSGRDRGHEQYF. CDR3 DNA: TGCAGCGGCCGGGACAGGGGCCACGAGCAGTACTTC.

V is TRBV20-1 and J is TRBJ2-3; maybe TRBD2 (6 bases). CDR1 is DFQATT and CDR2 is SNEGSKA in the germline V gene (reference sequence). CDR3 length: 13 amino acids. V lost 1 base to trimming and J lost 11 bases, with 16 bases between them. The CDR3: CSARGVAGKEQYF. CDR3 nucleotides: TGCAGTGCTAGAGGCGTGGCGGGGAAGGAGCAGTATTTT.

This clonotype was seen a few times. The gene calls are TRBV5-6 and TRBJ1-1; tentative D call: TRBD1 (6 bases). The germline CDR1 and CDR2 sequences are SGHDT and YYEEEE. V gave up 3 bases and J gave up 3 bases, with 12 bases separating them. This CDR3 is built from 14 residues. The CDR3 protein is CASSSGVGDTEAFF. CDR3 in DNA: TGTGCCAGCAGCTCAGGGGTCGGGGACACTGAAGCTTTCTTT.

The J gene is TRBJ2-7, the V gene TRBV27; a weak D match, TRBD2 (5 bases). Trimming removed 0 bases at V and 6 bases at J, with 9 bases between. Germline CDR1 MNHEY, CDR2 SMNVEV (reference sequence). The CDR3 covers 13 residues. The DNA for the CDR3 is TGTGCCAGCAGTTTATCGGGAGCTTTCGAGCAGTACTTC. Amino acid sequence: CASSLSGAFEQYF.

This clonotype was seen a handful of times. The chain is built from TRBV5-5 and TRBJ2-3; 7 nucleotides align to TRBD1. The CDR3 loop spans 16 amino acids. CDR1 SGHKS and CDR2 YYEKEE come from the germline V gene (reference sequence). V dropped 4 bases and J dropped 0; count of bases not matched to a gene: 8. DNA of the CDR3: TGTGCCAGCAGCACACTAGGGGGCACTAGCACAGATACGCAGTATTTT. This gives the protein CASSTLGGTSTDTQYF.